This T cell receptor beta chain was captured in a study of regulatory T cells in long-lasting Graves disease. The V end lost 2 bases, the J end lost 3 bases, and 20 bases lay between the germline ends. Germline V gives CDR1 MNHEY, CDR2 SMNVEV (reference sequence). The CDR3 sequence is 17 residues long. Combining iRepertoire HTBI primers with Arm-PCR of CDR3 regions, the authors built TCR beta libraries. Each CDR3 protein gets one entry after TCRdb re-called the multiplex PCR reads with MiXCR. The repertoire includes fewer than 650,000 distinct CDR3 sequences, roughly 15% of them detected once, and around 19% sits in the top ten. Regarding time point: newly diagnosed GD, antithyroid drugs for less than 3 months. Extracted RNA from PBMCs served as the source of the TCR library. In this sample, this clonotype turned up many times. These data also formed part of another study, on T cells in Graves' hyperthyroidism and ophthalmopathy.

The source of this sequence is a woman in her 30s with Graves disease. Sequencing used peripheral blood mononuclear cells (PBMCs), obtained at new diagnosis, from a patient treated with antithyroid drugs. The V gene is TRBV27, the J gene TRBJ2-7, with D tentatively TRBD1 (6 bases). The CDR3 sequence is CASSLLDSYLRGYEQYF. Written as DNA, the CDR3 is TGTGCCAGCAGTTTACTGGACAGTTACCTAAGGGGCTACGAGCAGTACTTC.